Listed below are T cell receptor beta chains from one sample, sequenced in a study of OX40 agonist ivuxolimab in advanced cancers. Sequencing was performed with immunoSEQ multiplex PCR; in TCRdb, only in-frame clones are kept and a portion is missing. The sample consists of 12,000 or so clones, approximately 80% of them appearing once. The starting material was CD4+ or CD8+ T cells sorted from blood, obtained in a trial of the OX40 agonist ivuxolimab. These receptors were obtained from an adult with an advanced solid tumor such as melanoma, head and neck, liver or kidney cancer. Both conserved end residues are part of each CDR3. A D gene is named only where the DNA matches it firmly. The listing skips clone size in some rows; elsewhere it reads once, few, many or a size class.

d_call: -
j_call: TRBJ2-7
clone_size: -
v_call: TRBV11-1
cdr3_aa: CASSFTGSSYEQYF
cdr3_nt: TGTGCCAGCAGCTTTACAGGGAGCTCCTACGAGCAGTACTTC

d_call: -
j_call: TRBJ2-7
clone_size: once
v_call: TRBV7-9
cdr3_aa: CASSHDVSRSQTGREQYF
cdr3_nt: TGTGCCAGCAGCCATGACGTCTCCCGATCGCAAACAGGGCGCGAGCAGTACTTC

d_call: -
j_call: TRBJ1-4
clone_size: -
v_call: TRBV15
cdr3_aa: CATSRERSRRLFF
cdr3_nt: TGTGCCACCAGCAGGGAACGGTCCCGCCGTTTGTTTTTT

d_call: -
j_call: TRBJ1-1
clone_size: -
v_call: TRBV4-2
cdr3_aa: CASSPDRQENTEAFF
cdr3_nt: TGTGCCAGCAGCCCCGATCGACAGGAGAACACTGAAGCTTTCTTT

d_call: -
j_call: TRBJ2-5
clone_size: -
v_call: TRBV6-1
cdr3_aa: CASSESWTAGWETQYF
cdr3_nt: TGTGCCAGCAGTGAATCTTGGACAGCGGGTTGGGAGACCCAGTACTTC

d_call: -
j_call: TRBJ1-6
clone_size: -
v_call: TRBV11-2
cdr3_aa: CASSLVGRGSYNSPLHF
cdr3_nt: TGTGCCAGCAGCTTAGTAGGGCGTGGCTCCTATAATTCACCCCTCCACTTT

d_call: TRBD1
j_call: TRBJ2-2
clone_size: -
v_call: TRBV6-5
cdr3_aa: CASESTGGTGELFF
cdr3_nt: TGTGCCAGCGAGTCGACAGGGGGCACCGGGGAGCTGTTTTTT

d_call: -
j_call: TRBJ1-1
clone_size: -
v_call: TRBV6-8
cdr3_aa: CASRRVWNTEAFF
cdr3_nt: TGTGCCAGCAGAAGGGTGTGGAACACTGAAGCTTTCTTT

d_call: -
j_call: TRBJ2-1
clone_size: -
v_call: TRBV28
cdr3_aa: CASSFEAGQTYNEQFF
cdr3_nt: TGTGCCAGCAGTTTTGAGGCAGGGCAAACCTACAATGAGCAGTTCTTC

d_call: -
j_call: TRBJ1-4
clone_size: -
v_call: TRBV7-9
cdr3_aa: CASANQGPYEKLFF
cdr3_nt: TGTGCCAGCGCAAATCAAGGGCCCTATGAAAAACTGTTTTTT

d_call: -
j_call: TRBJ2-3
clone_size: -
v_call: TRBV6-4
cdr3_aa: CASSDGQGSTDTQYF
cdr3_nt: TGTGCCAGCAGTGACGGGCAGGGTAGCACAGATACGCAGTATTTT

d_call: -
j_call: TRBJ1-2
clone_size: -
v_call: TRBV5-1
cdr3_aa: CASSFGTLDGYTF
cdr3_nt: TGCGCCAGCAGCTTCGGGACACTTGATGGCTACACCTTC

d_call: -
j_call: TRBJ1-1
clone_size: -
v_call: TRBV7-2
cdr3_aa: CASSWGRFEMNTEAFF
cdr3_nt: TGTGCCAGCAGCTGGGGACGGTTTGAAATGAACACTGAAGCTTTCTTT

d_call: -
j_call: TRBJ2-5
clone_size: -
v_call: TRBV2
cdr3_aa: CASSEGGGGGETQYF
cdr3_nt: TGTGCCAGCAGTGAAGGGGGGGGCGGTGGAGAGACCCAGTACTTC

d_call: TRBD1
j_call: TRBJ1-1
clone_size: -
v_call: TRBV29-1
cdr3_aa: CSVHGGQLNTEAFF
cdr3_nt: TGCAGCGTCCATGGGGGACAGCTGAACACTGAAGCTTTCTTT

d_call: -
j_call: TRBJ1-1
clone_size: -
v_call: TRBV7-2
cdr3_aa: CASSSQPEAFF
cdr3_nt: TGTGCCAGCAGCTCACAGCCTGAAGCTTTCTTT

d_call: TRBD1
j_call: TRBJ2-1
clone_size: -
v_call: TRBV27
cdr3_aa: CASITGAQYFF
cdr3_nt: TGTGCCAGCATCACAGGGGCCCAGTACTTCTTC

d_call: -
j_call: TRBJ2-4
clone_size: -
v_call: TRBV27
cdr3_aa: CASNRDPQYF
cdr3_nt: TGTGCCAGCAATCGGGACCCTCAGTACTTC

d_call: -
j_call: TRBJ2-3
clone_size: -
v_call: TRBV7-9
cdr3_aa: CASSLESNTDTQYF
cdr3_nt: TGTGCCAGCAGCTTAGAGTCGAACACAGATACGCAGTATTTT

d_call: TRBD1
j_call: TRBJ2-3
clone_size: -
v_call: TRBV6-4
cdr3_aa: CASSTGATDTQYF
cdr3_nt: TGTGCCAGCAGTACAGGGGCCACAGATACGCAGTATTTT

d_call: -
j_call: TRBJ2-6
clone_size: -
v_call: TRBV28
cdr3_aa: CASSLEGRTGANVLTF
cdr3_nt: TGTGCCAGCAGTTTGGAGGGGAGAACTGGGGCCAACGTCCTGACTTTC

d_call: -
j_call: TRBJ1-5
clone_size: -
v_call: TRBV27
cdr3_aa: CGLDSNQPQHF
cdr3_nt: TGTGGTCTAGATAGCAATCAGCCCCAGCATTTT

d_call: -
j_call: TRBJ2-3
clone_size: -
v_call: TRBV27
cdr3_aa: CASSFQGTDTQYF
cdr3_nt: TGTGCCAGCAGTTTCCAGGGCACAGATACGCAGTATTTT

d_call: -
j_call: TRBJ2-5
clone_size: -
v_call: TRBV6-5
cdr3_aa: CASSYVGYQETQYF
cdr3_nt: TGTGCCAGCAGTTACGTGGGGTATCAAGAGACCCAGTACTTC

d_call: TRBD2
j_call: TRBJ2-7
clone_size: few
v_call: TRBV29-1
cdr3_aa: CSVEAHTSGEVYEQYF
cdr3_nt: TGCAGCGTTGAAGCCCACACTAGCGGGGAGGTGTACGAGCAGTACTTC

d_call: TRBD1
j_call: TRBJ1-1
clone_size: -
v_call: TRBV27
cdr3_aa: CASSFQGGTEAFF
cdr3_nt: TGTGCCAGCAGTTTTCAGGGGGGGACTGAAGCTTTCTTT

d_call: -
j_call: TRBJ2-7
clone_size: -
v_call: TRBV5-4
cdr3_aa: CASSLGSGTASYEQYF
cdr3_nt: TGTGCCAGCAGCTTGGGGAGCGGGACAGCATCCTACGAGCAGTACTTC

d_call: TRBD1
j_call: TRBJ2-7
clone_size: -
v_call: TRBV5-5
cdr3_aa: CASSRDRPYEQYF
cdr3_nt: TGTGCCAGCAGCCGGGACAGACCATACGAGCAGTACTTC

d_call: -
j_call: TRBJ2-2
clone_size: -
v_call: TRBV7-3
cdr3_aa: CASSSRTGELFF
cdr3_nt: TGTGCCAGCAGCTCGCGAACCGGGGAGCTGTTTTTT

d_call: TRBD1
j_call: TRBJ2-1
clone_size: -
v_call: TRBV18
cdr3_aa: CASSPTRTGRSYNEQFF
cdr3_nt: TGTGCCAGCTCACCGACCCGGACAGGGAGGTCCTACAATGAGCAGTTCTTC

d_call: -
j_call: TRBJ2-2
clone_size: -
v_call: TRBV30
cdr3_aa: CAWRRDAGELFF
cdr3_nt: TGTGCCTGGAGACGGGACGCCGGGGAGCTGTTTTTT

d_call: -
j_call: TRBJ2-3
clone_size: -
v_call: TRBV29-1
cdr3_aa: CSATRELTDTQYF
cdr3_nt: TGCAGCGCGACTCGCGAACTCACAGATACGCAGTATTTT

d_call: TRBD2
j_call: TRBJ2-7
clone_size: -
v_call: TRBV15
cdr3_aa: CATSRSGDSYEQYF
cdr3_nt: TGTGCCACCAGCAGAAGCGGGGACTCCTACGAGCAGTACTTC

d_call: -
j_call: TRBJ1-5
clone_size: -
v_call: TRBV7-8
cdr3_aa: CASSLIYDSSNQPQHF
cdr3_nt: TGTGCCAGCAGCTTAATCTACGACAGTAGCAATCAGCCCCAGCATTTT

d_call: TRBD2
j_call: TRBJ2-1
clone_size: -
v_call: TRBV7-9
cdr3_aa: CASRSGSGGVNEQFF
cdr3_nt: TGTGCCAGCAGGTCGGGTAGCGGGGGGGTTAATGAGCAGTTCTTC

d_call: TRBD2
j_call: TRBJ2-1
clone_size: -
v_call: TRBV7-3
cdr3_aa: CASSLNKAGVGEQFF
cdr3_nt: TGTGCCAGCAGCTTAAACAAAGCGGGAGTGGGGGAGCAGTTCTTC

d_call: TRBD1
j_call: TRBJ1-4
clone_size: -
v_call: TRBV19
cdr3_aa: CASSPEDRGSEKLFF
cdr3_nt: TGTGCCAGTAGTCCCGAGGACAGGGGGAGTGAAAAACTGTTTTTT